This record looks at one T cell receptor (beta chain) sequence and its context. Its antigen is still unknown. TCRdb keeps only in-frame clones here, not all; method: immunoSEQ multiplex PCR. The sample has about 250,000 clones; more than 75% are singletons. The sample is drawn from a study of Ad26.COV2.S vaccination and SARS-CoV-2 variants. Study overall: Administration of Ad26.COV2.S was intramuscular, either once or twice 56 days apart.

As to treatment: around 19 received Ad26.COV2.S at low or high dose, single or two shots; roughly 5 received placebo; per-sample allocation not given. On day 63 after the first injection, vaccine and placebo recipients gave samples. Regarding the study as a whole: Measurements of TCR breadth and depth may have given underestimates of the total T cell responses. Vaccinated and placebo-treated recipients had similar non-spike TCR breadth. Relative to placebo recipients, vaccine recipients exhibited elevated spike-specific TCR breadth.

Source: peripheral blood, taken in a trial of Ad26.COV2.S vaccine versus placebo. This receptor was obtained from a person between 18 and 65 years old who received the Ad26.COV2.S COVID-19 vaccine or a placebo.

The CDR3 sequence: CASSQLTSGGVDTQYF. The CDR3 DNA is TGTGCCAGCAGCCAATTGACTAGCGGGGGTGTGGATACGCAGTATTTT. V gene TRBV4-2 combines with J gene TRBJ2-3, with 12 positions matching TRBD2. CDR1 is LGHNA and CDR2 is YNFKEQ in the germline V gene. This CDR3 has 16 residues. The ends lost 2 bases at V and 6 bases at J; junction bases unmatched: 6.